This T cell receptor (beta chain) came from a study of shared clonotypes between healthy human individuals. Naivety among CD8 cells was defined by CD45RO negativity and positive CCR7 selection, thereby excluding terminally differentiated effector memory CD45RA+ cells. Findings and caveats of the study: Among non-shared clonotypes, generation probabilities were lower than among those shared by all four donors.

The V gene's germline CDR1 is SGHRS and CDR2 YFSETQ. CDR3 length equals 11 residues. V was trimmed by 4 bases and J by 6 bases, leaving 8 bases between them. On this clone itself: Its antigen is unknown. The same CDR3 is also encoded by other DNA sequences in this sample.

Sequenced by immunoSEQ multiplex PCR; TCRdb stores in-frame clones only, minus some. This sample has about 1.9 million clones, with approximately 92% found just once. Sequencing used naive CD8+ T cells from PBMCs. The chain employs TRBV5-1 and TRBJ2-7; D gene uncertain. The TCR was taken from a young man in good health. Some clones in this sample may be carry-over from other donors' samples. For the CDR3, the DNA is TGCGCCAGCAGCCTCACTGGCGAGCAGTACTTC. Its protein product is CASSLTGEQYF. The full variable domain, with the rest looked up from reference TRBV5-1 and TRBJ2-7, is KAGVTQTPRYLIKTRGQQVTLSCSPISGHRSVSWYQQTPGQGLQFLFEYFSETQRNKGNFPGRFSGRQFSNSRSEMNVSTLELGDSALYLCASSLTGEQYFGPGTRLTVT.